Reported below is one T cell receptor beta chain. Germline V lookup: CDR1 SGHVS, CDR2 FQNEAQ. There are 16 residues in the CDR3. After removal of 5 bases from V and 1 base from J, the junction contained 7 bases not matched to a gene. The entry originates in a study of T cells in Graves' hyperthyroidism and ophthalmopathy. Disease duration was under 3 months in the ophthalmopathy patients, who also had a Clinical Activity Score of at least 3 and a NOSPECS grade of at least 4. Out of less than 12 ml of fresh peripheral blood came the PBMCs. From RNA transcripts, TCR beta CDR3 regions were amplified. In the first-round RT-PCR of the TCR CDR3, the HTBI primer set was used. One entry per CDR3 protein, called by TCRdb with MiXCR from the multiplex PCR reads. The sample holds about 500,000 distinct CDR3 sequences, about 15% seen once.

The specimen was blood. The TCR originated in a woman in her 30s with Graves' ophthalmopathy. The chain recombines TRBV7-8 with TRBJ1-1; 10 bases match TRBD1. The CDR3 reads CASSLRDRGPNTEAFF. The DNA of the CDR3 is TGTGCCAGCAGCCTCCGGGACAGGGGCCCGAACACTGAAGCTTTCTTT.